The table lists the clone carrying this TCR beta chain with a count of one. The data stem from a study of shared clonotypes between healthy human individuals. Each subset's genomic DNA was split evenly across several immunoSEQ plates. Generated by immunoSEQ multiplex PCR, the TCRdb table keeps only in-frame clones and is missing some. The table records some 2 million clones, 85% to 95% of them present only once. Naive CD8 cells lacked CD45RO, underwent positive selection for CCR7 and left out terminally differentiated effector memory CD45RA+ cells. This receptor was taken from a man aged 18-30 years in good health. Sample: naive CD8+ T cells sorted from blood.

The CDR3 sequence: CAIGQTGTEAFF. As DNA, the CDR3 is TGTGCCATCGGCCAGACAGGGACTGAAGCTTTCTTT. The chain links TRBV10-3 to TRBJ1-1; 7 bases map to TRBD1. J gave up 5 bases and V 8 bases, and 5 bases lay outside the gene matches. The CDR3 sequence is 12 residues long. CDR1 ENHRY and CDR2 SYGVKD come from the germline V gene.